This TCR beta chain comes out of a study of T-cell memory formation after mild COVID-19. To note about this clonotype: Its target is not known.

Per germline, CDR1 SGHRS and CDR2 YFSETQ. Trimming removed 0 bases at V and 3 bases at J, with 11 bases between. The CDR3 sequence is 15 residues long. TCRdb recomputed calls from the 5' RACE reads with MiXCR, one row per CDR3 protein. This table has around 530,000 distinct CDR3 sequences, 20% to 25% appearing once. Study outcomes and limitations: Clones contracting day 15 to 85 were balanced CD4/CD8; later expanders leaned CD4+. Second-wave clones with a day 37 peak had unconfirmed SARS-CoV-2 specificity.

Sequences were obtained from PBMCs or a T cell subset sorted from them (not recorded which). V gene TRBV5-1 combines with J gene TRBJ2-3; tentatively, D is TRBD2 (5 bases). The TCR sequence derives from an adult woman who had mild COVID-19 (a few samples of this study predate the infection). Cell type and time point are not known. The CDR3 DNA follows: TGCGCCAGCAGCTTGGCCCTAGCTATAACAGATACGCAGTATTTT. This codes for CASSLALAITDTQYF.